This T cell receptor beta chain was recorded in a study of T-cell reconstitution after alpha-beta-depleted transplantation in children. Preparation of the TCRbeta library was carried out with unique molecular identifiers. TCRdb re-called the PCR reads with MiXCR, one entry per CDR3 protein. This table holds about 500,000 distinct CDR3 sequences, about 30% found once. The origin of this receptor is a human donor who donated a stem cell graft to a child with aplastic anemia. The input for sequencing was PBMCs from the stem cell graft donor, taken from the stem cell graft.

CDR3 protein: CASSFDRGREQYV. The CDR3 DNA reads as TGTGCCAGCAGCTTTGACCGGGGGCGCGAGCAGTACGTC. The chain uses TRBV5-4 and TRBJ2-7, with D perhaps matching TRBD1 or TRBD2 (6 bases each). The germline CDR1 and CDR2 sequences are SGHNT and YYREEE (reference sequence). The CDR3 is 13 amino acids. V lost 2 bases, J lost 6 bases, and 12 bases lay in between.